This TCR beta chain was recovered during a study of shared clonotypes between healthy human individuals. General study results and limits: The researchers took only blood, and tissue repertoires probably look different.

Germline V gene sequence: CDR1 SGHNT, CDR2 YYREEE (reference sequence). The CDR3 has 16 amino acids. Trimming took 6 bases from V and 5 from J; bases not matched to a gene: 14. On this clone: The antigen is unknown.

Generated by immunoSEQ multiplex PCR, the TCRdb table keeps only in-frame clones and is missing some. The data show under 2.5 million clones, with around 90% seen just once and around 0.38% held by the top ten. The chain has TRBV5-4 and TRBJ2-1, with 7 bases that match TRBD2. This clonotype was sampled from a young man in good health. Some clones in this sample may be carry-over from other donors' samples. The material sequenced was naive CD4+ T cells from PBMCs. Noted subset: CD45RA+ positively selected. CDR3 coding DNA: TGTGCCAGCAAACTTAGGGGCGGGACTACCCACAATGAGCAGTTCTTC. Protein sequence: CASKLRGGTTHNEQFF.